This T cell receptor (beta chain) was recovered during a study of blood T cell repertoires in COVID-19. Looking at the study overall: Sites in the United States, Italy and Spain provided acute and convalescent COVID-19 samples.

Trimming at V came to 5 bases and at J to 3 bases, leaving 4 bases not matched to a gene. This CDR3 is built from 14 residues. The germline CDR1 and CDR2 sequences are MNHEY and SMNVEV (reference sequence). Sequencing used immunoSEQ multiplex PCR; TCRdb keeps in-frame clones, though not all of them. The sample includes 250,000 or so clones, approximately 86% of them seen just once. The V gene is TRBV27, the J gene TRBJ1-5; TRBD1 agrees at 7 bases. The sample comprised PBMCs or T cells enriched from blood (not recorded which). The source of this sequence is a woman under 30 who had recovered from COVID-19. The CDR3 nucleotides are TGTGCCAGCAGTCTACAGGGGTTCAATCAGCCCCAGCATTTT. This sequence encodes CASSLQGFNQPQHF.